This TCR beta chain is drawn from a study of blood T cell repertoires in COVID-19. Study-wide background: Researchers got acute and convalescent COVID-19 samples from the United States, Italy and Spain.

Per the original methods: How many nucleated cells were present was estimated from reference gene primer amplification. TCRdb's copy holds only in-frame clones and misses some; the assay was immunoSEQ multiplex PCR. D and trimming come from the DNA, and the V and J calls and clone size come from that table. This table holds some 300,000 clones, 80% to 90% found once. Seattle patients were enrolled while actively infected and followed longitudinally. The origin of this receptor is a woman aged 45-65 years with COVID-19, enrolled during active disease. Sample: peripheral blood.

The CDR3 region has the DNA TGTGCCTGGAGTGACAGGGACACTGAAGCTTTCTTT. Its translation: CAWSDRDTEAFF. This rearrangement joins TRBV30 to TRBJ1-1, with TRBD1 as a possible D gene (6 bases). V lost 1 base and J lost 3, with 6 bases in between. The germline V gene encodes CDR1 GTSNPN and CDR2 SVGIG (reference sequence). CDR3 size: 12 residues.